Shown below are 31 T cell receptor beta chains from a single sample sequenced in a study of blood T cells in healthy people across ages. The second PCR ran roughly 6 to 11 cycles with a sample-barcoded 5' primer and J-beta primers. TCRdb re-called the 5' RACE reads through MiXCR, storing one row per CDR3 protein. The repertoire includes more than 1,400,000 distinct CDR3 sequences, roughly 40% of them detected once, and 7.9% sits in the top ten. The sequencing input was blood. The receptors derive from a woman between 18 and 30 years old in good health.

This clonotype was picked up a small number of times. The rearrangement uses TRBV20-1 and TRBJ2-1; TRBD2 aligns across 11 bases. In germline, CDR1 is DFQATT, CDR2 SNEGSKA (reference sequence). The CDR3 is 18 residues long. V gave up 1 base and J gave up 4 bases; unmatched junction bases: 12. CDR3 in DNA: TGCAGTGCTAGAGCCAGGGGAGTAGCGGGAGGGCCTTACAATGAGCAGTTCTTC. This gives the protein CSARARGVAGGPYNEQFF.

The chain joins TRBV7-9 to TRBJ2-1; a weak D match, TRBD2 (5 bases). V gave up 1 base and J gave up 9 bases, with 19 bases separating them. The CDR3 length is 16 residues. CDR1 is SEHNR, CDR2 FQNEAQ, per germline (reference sequence). CDR3: CASSLEMTGSVGEQFF. CDR3 sequence (DNA): TGTGCCAGCAGCTTAGAAATGACGGGGTCTGTAGGTGAGCAGTTCTTC.

The J gene is TRBJ2-3, the V gene TRBV28, with D possibly TRBD1 on 5 matching bases. The CDR3 consists of 15 residues. The germline CDR1 and CDR2 sequences are MDHEN and SYDVKM. Trimming cost V 1 base and J 2 bases, with 10 bases left between them. For the CDR3, the DNA is TGTGCCAGCAGTTTATTGGCAGGGAACACAGATACGCAGTATTTT. Translated: CASSLLAGNTDTQYF.

This clonotype came up many times. The chain carries TRBV5-5 and TRBJ1-4; tentative D call: TRBD1 (6 bases). This CDR3 spans 15 amino acids. CDR1 and CDR2 (germline): SGHKS, YYEKEE (reference sequence). V was trimmed by 1 base and J by 8 bases, leaving 15 bases between them. CDR3 residues: CASSLFGGEAEKLFF. CDR3 nucleotide sequence: TGTGCCAGCAGCTTGTTTGGGGGCGAAGCGGAAAAACTGTTTTTT.

A few counts support this clonotype. V usage is TRBV10-3 and J usage is TRBJ2-3, with D unresolved. The CDR3 is 13 amino acids. Germline assignment: CDR1 ENHRY and CDR2 SYGVKD. Trimming cost V 0 bases and J 5 bases, with 6 bases left between them. CDR3 sequence (DNA): TGTGCCATCAGTGAGTCAACGTTAGATACGCAGTATTTT. Translated, it gives CAISESTLDTQYF.

This sequence joins TRBV12-3 or TRBV12-4 and TRBJ2-1; TRBD1 aligns across 7 bases. The CDR3 is 14 residues long. The trim removed 6 bases at V and 8 bases at J, leaving 10 bases unmatched. The CDR3 bases are TGTGCCAGCAGCTTTATCACAGGGGCGGATGAGCAGTTCTTC. Its protein is CASSFITGADEQFF.

The rearrangement joins TRBV27 to TRBJ2-1, with 10 positions matching TRBD2. The CDR3 has 14 amino acids. Germline V gene lookup returns CDR1 MNHEY and CDR2 SMNVEV (reference sequence). Losses at the gene ends were 6 bases for V and 8 bases for J; bases not matched to a gene: 7. CDR3 region: CASSPAGGRDEQFF. As DNA, the CDR3 is TGTGCCAGCAGCCCAGCGGGGGGGAGGGATGAGCAGTTCTTC.

V is TRBV6-6 and J is TRBJ1-3, with no clear D. Germline loops: CDR1 MNHNY, CDR2 SVGAGI (reference sequence). The CDR3 totals 15 residues. V was trimmed by 7 bases and J by 1 base, leaving 14 bases between them. The CDR3 coding sequence is TGTGCCAGCAACCACTACTTAAGGTCTGGAAACACCATATATTTT. Its translation is CASNHYLRSGNTIYF.

Remarks on this clonotype: This may stem from a read error, because a much larger clone lies one nucleotide away. J is TRBJ2-3 and V is TRBV2; D may be TRBD2 (5 bases). CDR1 SNHLY and CDR2 FYNNEI come from the germline V gene. This CDR3 is built from 13 residues. Trimming left V 4 bases short and J 5 bases short, with 10 bases between. The CDR3 DNA reads as TGTGCCAGCAGTGTCAGCGGCATAGATACGCAGTATTTT. It specifies CASSVSGIDTQYF.

This chain joins TRBV20-1 and TRBJ2-7; 8 bases match TRBD2. Per germline, CDR1 DFQATT and CDR2 SNEGSKA (reference sequence). CDR3 length: 15 residues. V trimming: 2 bases; J trimming: 7 bases; junction bases outside the gene matches: 13. The CDR3 is CSARRGPAGDGEQYF. CDR3 sequence (DNA): TGCAGTGCTAGAAGGGGTCCAGCGGGAGATGGGGAGCAGTACTTC.

The chain links TRBV20-1 to TRBJ2-3, with 7 bases that match TRBD2. The germline gives CDR1 DFQATT, CDR2 SNEGSKA (reference sequence). The ends lost 2 bases at V and 8 bases at J; junction bases unmatched: 25. The CDR3 has 19 amino acids. CDR3 nucleotides: TGCAGTGCTAGAAGCTCGGAACTAGCGCTCCTCTCTCCCGGGGGTACGCAGTATTTT. Protein: CSARSSELALLSPGGTQYF.

The genes are TRBV6-1 and TRBJ2-7; D unclear. Matching the DNA end better, TRBJ2-5 makes the J call doubtful. The CDR3 is 13 amino acids. Germline-derived CDR1 and CDR2 are MNHNS and SASEGT. In nucleotides, the CDR3 is TGTGCCATCCTCATGGGGAACTCAGAGACCCAGTACTTC. Protein: CAILMGNSETQYF.

The chain couples TRBV5-1 to TRBJ1-1; 10 positions match TRBD1. Per the germline V gene, CDR1 is SGHRS and CDR2 is YFSETQ. This CDR3 has 16 residues. The V gene end was trimmed by 3 bases and the J gene end by 6 bases; junction bases not matched to a gene: 11. CDR3 sequence: CASSSGDRGPLAEAFF. CDR3 coding DNA: TGCGCCAGCAGCTCCGGGGACAGGGGTCCCTTAGCTGAAGCTTTCTTT.

To note about this clonotype: A much larger clone differs from this one at a single base, so this may be a read error. The CDR3 loop is CASSQDNYEQYF. In nucleotides, the CDR3 is TGCGCCAGCAGCCAAGACAACTACGAGCAGTACTTC. The chain joins TRBV4-1 to TRBJ2-7; D is undetermined. This CDR3 has 12 residues. V was trimmed by 0 bases and J by 3 bases, leaving 3 bases between them. From germline, CDR1 is MGHRA and CDR2 YSYEKL.

The chain employs TRBV3-1 and TRBJ1-1; weak D call: TRBD1 (6 bases). Germline V CDR1 and CDR2: LGHDT, YNNKEL (reference sequence). Trimming removed 4 bases from V and 10 bases from J, with 13 bases in between. The CDR3 is made up of 12 amino acids. The CDR3, as DNA: TGTGCCAGCAGCCTCAGGGGAGTGGGAGCTTTCTTT. Translating it yields CASSLRGVGAFF.

V and J are TRBV10-3 and TRBJ2-1, with D hard to call. The DNA end is a closer match to TRBJ2-7, so the J assignment may be wrong. CDR3 length: 14 amino acids. Per germline, CDR1 ENHRY and CDR2 SYGVKD. CDR3 sequence reads: CAISESHDGTEQYF. CDR3 nucleotides: TGTGCCATCAGTGAGTCCCACGACGGAACCGAGCAGTACTTC.

This clonotype was observed a few times. CDR3 coding DNA: TGCAGTGCTAGCCGGGGTTACAATGAGCAGTTCTTC. Translating it yields CSASRGYNEQFF. The chain is built from TRBV20-1 and TRBJ2-1; a possible D gene is TRBD2 (5 bases). Germline CDR1 and CDR2: DFQATT and SNEGSKA (reference sequence). The CDR3 runs 12 residues. V shed 3 bases and J shed 4 bases, with 7 bases lying between them.

This clonotype was seen more than once but under ten times. This chain links TRBV10-3 with TRBJ2-6; 10 positions agree with TRBD2. Looked up from germline, CDR1 is ENHRY and CDR2 is SYGVKD. CDR3 length: 16 amino acids. J gave up 2 bases and V 8 bases, and 6 bases lay outside the gene matches. The CDR3 loop reads CAIPGLARAGANVLTF. CDR3 DNA sequence: TGTGCCATCCCGGGACTAGCGAGAGCTGGGGCCAACGTCCTGACTTTC.

V gene TRBV6-5 combines with J gene TRBJ2-5; D possibly matches TRBD1 or TRBD2 (6 bases each). V lost 2 bases and J 4 bases, leaving 14 bases between the germline ends. This CDR3 is 15 amino acids long. Per germline, CDR1 MNHEY and CDR2 SVGAGI. The CDR3 protein is CASSYGGTYGETQYF. In DNA form, the CDR3 reads TGTGCCAGCAGTTACGGGGGGACATACGGAGAGACCCAGTACTTC.

This clonotype has only one observation. The chain links TRBV6-5 to TRBJ2-1; 9 positions agree with TRBD2. V shed 6 bases, J shed 4 bases, and the junction held 7 bases outside the gene matches. The germline V gene encodes CDR1 MNHEY and CDR2 SVGAGI. The CDR3 spans 15 residues. The CDR3 reads CASRPPTSGYNEQFF. For the CDR3, the DNA is TGTGCCAGCAGACCCCCGACTAGCGGATACAATGAGCAGTTCTTC.

The sample holds a few counts of this clonotype. The rearrangement uses TRBV10-3 and TRBJ2-7, with D possibly matching TRBD2 (6 bases). With 3 bases removed from V and 4 bases from J, the gap between germline ends came to 16 bases. The germline V gene has CDR1 ENHRY and CDR2 SYGVKD. The CDR3 has 15 amino acids. The chain's CDR3 is CAISDAALATYEQYF. The CDR3 nucleotides are TGTGCCATCAGTGACGCGGCACTAGCCACATACGAGCAGTACTTC.

A few counts support this clonotype. The rearrangement joins TRBV4-1 to TRBJ1-4, with D perhaps TRBD1 (5 bases). The germline V gene has CDR1 MGHRA and CDR2 YSYEKL. The CDR3 has 14 amino acids. The V end was cut by 0 bases, the J end by 8 bases, with 10 bases between. Here the CDR3 DNA reads TGCGCCAGCAGCCAAGAAGGAAGACAGGAAAAACTGTTTTTT. Translating gives CASSQEGRQEKLFF.

In the case of this clonotype: Relative to the germline gene, one junction end is altered; a read error may explain this. This chain uses TRBV10-3 with TRBJ1-5; D is possibly TRBD1 (5 bases). The CDR3 loop spans 15 amino acids. Germline assignment: CDR1 ENHRY and CDR2 SYGVKD. Here the CDR3 DNA reads TGTGCCATCAGTGACCCGGGGCAAGCCAATCAGGCCCAGCATTTT. It yields the protein CAISDPGQANQAQHF.

There are a few counts of this clonotype. The genes are TRBV10-3 and TRBJ2-1; weak D call: TRBD1 (6 bases). There are 13 residues in the CDR3. V was cut by 2 bases and J by 7 bases, with 9 bases left in between. The V gene's germline CDR1 is ENHRY and CDR2 SYGVKD. CDR3 DNA: TGTGCCATCAGTGAGGGGACACCGAATGAGCAGTTCTTC. Translating gives CAISEGTPNEQFF.

This clonotype was counted at least ten times. The chain has TRBV7-9 and TRBJ2-7; 10 nucleotides match TRBD1. CDR1 and CDR2 (germline): SEHNR, FQNEAQ (reference sequence). V shed 6 bases and J 3 bases; nucleotides not matched to a gene: 5. The CDR3 loop spans 14 amino acids. The chain's CDR3 is CASSPRDRGYEQYF. DNA for the CDR3: TGTGCCAGCAGTCCCCGGGACAGGGGCTACGAGCAGTACTTC.

This chain uses TRBV7-2 with TRBJ1-6; 11 bases fit TRBD1. Germline CDR1 is SGHTA and CDR2 is FQGNSA. V lost 1 base, J lost 13 bases, and 9 bases stayed unmatched. This CDR3 spans 16 amino acids. CDR3 DNA sequence: TGTGCCAGCAGCTTAGTTCCTGGGACAGGGGGTCTCCCCCTCCACTTT. Residues: CASSLVPGTGGLPLHF.

This clonotype showed up many times. The chain carries TRBV12-3 or TRBV12-4 and TRBJ2-3, with D perhaps assigned TRBD1 or TRBD2 (5 bases each). This CDR3 has 12 amino acids. V lost 8 bases and J lost 2, with 8 bases in between. CDR3 protein: CASGGDTDTQYF. The CDR3 region has the DNA TGTGCCAGCGGGGGTGACACAGATACGCAGTATTTT.

The chain links TRBV21-1 to TRBJ2-7; the listed D gene, TRBD1, was not tested against the DNA. TRBV21-1 is a listed pseudogene. CDR3 length equals 14 residues. The CDR3 loop reads CASSKALQEYEQYF. In DNA, the CDR3 is TGTGCCAGCAGCAAAGCGCTACAGGAGTACGAGCAGTACTTC.

This clonotype was recorded a few times. V is TRBV28 and J is TRBJ2-5; maybe TRBD1 (5 bases). Trimming cost V 6 bases and J 5 bases, with 16 bases left between them. CDR1 is MDHEN, CDR2 SYDVKM, per germline. CDR3 length: 14 amino acids. CDR3 protein: CASSLKGRAETQYF. The CDR3 bases are TGTGCCAGCAGCCTAAAGGGCAGGGCGGAGACCCAGTACTTC.

V is TRBV3-1 and J is TRBJ2-5, with 11 bases aligning to TRBD2. From germline, CDR1 is LGHDT and CDR2 YNNKEL (reference sequence). V was clipped by 7 bases and J by 0 bases; unmatched bases: 7. This CDR3 region has 16 residues. This CDR3 reads CASNVRLAGYQETQYF. The CDR3 nucleotides read TGTGCCAGCAACGTCCGACTAGCGGGGTACCAAGAGACCCAGTACTTC.

CDR3 sequence reads: CASSPTGTEQPQHF. The DNA for the CDR3 is TGTGCCAGCAGCCCAACAGGGACGGAACAGCCCCAGCATTTT. The V and J genes are TRBV7-8 and TRBJ1-5; a weak D match, TRBD1 (6 bases). V was pared by 5 bases and J by 7 bases, with 15 bases between. Germline V gene sequence: CDR1 SGHVS, CDR2 FQNEAQ. The CDR3 is made up of 14 amino acids.